Below, one TCR beta chain is given with its context. Its specific antigen is unknown. No base qualities exist here, and no much larger clone lies one base off it. This entry is derived from a study of cytotoxic CD8 clonotypes in ibrutinib-treated CLL (dated by TCRdb to about 2021). Broadly, across the study: The cohort was composed of around twelve relapsed/refractory and fewer than 16 treatment-naive patients; IGHV unmutated status was identified in approximately 17 patients. Partial responses were observed in roughly 24 patients and complete responses in 2; after a median follow-up of about 69 months, remission was maintained in about 15 patients and progression was observed in 12. Response samples were obtained after a median of roughly 13 months of treatment, with a range of about 6 to 36 months. An average of 255,043 productive templates and roughly 94,000 productive rearrangements was obtained per sample. Longitudinal samples were available for about 30% of the 86 trial participants. Cryopreserved peripheral blood mononuclear cells were collected at three points: before therapy, at response, and at either sustained remission or disease progression. The research as a whole found: Clonality rose at ibrutinib response, remained stable during sustained remission, and dropped back toward baseline at progression. Lymph node repertoires were not examined, and the timing of sampling was not matched between patients in sustained remission and those whose disease progressed. At baseline, clonality was higher than in age-matched healthy donors and showed a strong correlation with circulating CD8+ T-cell counts. Public clonotypes were rare and either shrank or stayed stable during treatment, and the rise in clonality at ibrutinib response reflected expansion of private clonotypes.

The CDR3 sequence holds 14 residues, the cysteine and phenylalanine included. Only the CDR3 DNA is retained, 42 bases long and in frame from the first base. Compared with germline, V lacks 5 bases and J lacks 6 bases; bases without a gene match: 7. CDR1 LNHDA and CDR2 SQIVND are derived from the germline V gene (reference sequence). On a MiSeq, deep resolution sequencing aimed for a depth between 1 in 1 million and 1 in 200,000 T cells, with each clonotype covered 10x on average. The immunoSEQ hsTCRB Kit was used to generate the TCR beta libraries. Turning to the authors' computational methods: The data were analyzed with ImmunoSEQ Analyzer and ImmunoSEQ Data Assistant, and V, D and J gene assignments followed IMGT definitions. Clonality, which ranges from 0 to 1, was calculated as one minus the normalized Shannon entropy of productive rearrangement frequencies. Public clonotype analysis was restricted to overrepresented clonotypes comprising at least 0.05% of each patient's repertoire. About a dozen age-matched healthy donor repertoires from immuneACCESS served as clonality controls. The immuneACCESS repertoire file appears here via TCRdb, limited to in-frame rearrangements. These files lack a portion of the clones; in checked studies, under half of the deficit traces to unresolved V genes, and the cause of the others is not known. The DNA gave D and trimming, while V, J and clone size come from that table. Present in this sample are 13,000 to 15,000 clones, about 64% of which were seen just once. The ten largest clones add up to 35% to 50% of the sample.

Roughly 2 micrograms of genomic DNA were extracted from cryopreserved PBMCs for TCR beta library preparation. Longitudinal blood samples from CLL patients on ibrutinib monotherapy underwent high-throughput TCR beta sequencing. The patients took part in an open-label, single-center phase 2 trial of ibrutinib monotherapy. The V and J genes are TRBV19 and TRBJ2-7; a stretch of 10 junction bases matches TRBD1. The clonotype originates from a human donor with chronic lymphocytic leukemia. The source material was PBMCs, sampled before ibrutinib treatment. In nucleotides, the sequence is TGTGCCAGTAGTCTCCGGGACAGGGGCGGCGAGCAGTACTTC. The encoded protein is CASSLRDRGGEQYF.